One sample yielded the 21 T cell receptor beta chains listed below, sequenced in a study of T-cell reconstitution after alpha-beta-depleted transplantation in children. Library preparation (for TCRbeta) was performed with unique molecular identifiers. Via MiXCR, TCRdb re-called the PCR reads, giving one row per CDR3 protein. The profile covers about half a million distinct CDR3 sequences, with about an eighth appearing a single time and around 5.8% taken by the ten largest. Material: PBMCs from the stem cell graft donor, obtained from the stem cell graft. These receptors originate from a human donor who donated a stem cell graft to a child with combined immunodeficiency.

The gene calls are TRBV12-3 or TRBV12-4 and TRBJ1-2, with D unresolved. Between the trimmed V and J ends, which lost 5 bases and 8 bases, there was a span of 12 bases. The CDR3 extends over 12 amino acids. The chain's CDR3 is CASSRRDGGYTF. The CDR3 coding sequence is TGTGCCAGCAGTAGGAGGGATGGGGGCTACACCTTC.

This clonotype was seen a handful of times. The chain joins TRBV5-6 to TRBJ2-7; D not certain. This CDR3 is built from 16 residues. The V end was cut by 3 bases, the J end by 3 bases, with 19 bases between. CDR1 SGHDT and CDR2 YYEEEE come from the germline V gene. This CDR3 reads CASSWRQVPPDYEQYF. The CDR3 DNA sequence: TGTGCCAGCAGCTGGCGGCAGGTACCCCCCGACTACGAGCAGTACTTC.

Ten or more counts support this clonotype. The chain has TRBV29-1 and TRBJ2-2; perhaps TRBD1 as D (6 bases). Per the germline V gene, CDR1 is SQVTM and CDR2 is ANQGSEA. The CDR3 covers 16 residues. V was trimmed by 6 bases and J by 3 bases, leaving 20 bases between them. The chain's CDR3 is CSVVNRDKGYTGELFF. Here the CDR3 DNA reads TGCAGCGTAGTCAACCGGGACAAAGGATACACCGGGGAGCTGTTTTTT.

There are many counts of this clonotype. The J gene is TRBJ2-1, the V gene TRBV25-1, with a tentative D call TRBD2 (5 bases). Per germline, CDR1 MGHDK and CDR2 SYGVNS. Trimming shortened V by 0 bases and J by 6 bases, and 6 bases separated the two germline ends. The length of the CDR3 is 13 residues. CDR3 loop: CASSEYAGNEQFF. In nucleotides, the CDR3 is TGTGCCAGCAGTGAATATGCGGGCAATGAGCAGTTCTTC.

The chain uses TRBV30 and TRBJ1-1; D call uncertain. Germline V gives CDR1 GTSNPN, CDR2 SVGIG (reference sequence). This CDR3 comprises 14 residues. Between the trimmed V and J ends, which lost 1 base and 0 bases, there was a span of 9 bases. In DNA, the CDR3 is TGTGCCTGGAGTGCGACCGCGTTGAACACTGAAGCTTTCTTT. Protein sequence: CAWSATALNTEAFF.

The sample holds many counts of this clonotype. The chain is built from TRBV5-1 and TRBJ2-1, with 11 bases lining up with TRBD2. J lost 5 bases, V lost 0 bases, and 4 bases had no gene match. The CDR3 runs to 16 residues. Germline lookup yields CDR1 SGHRS and CDR2 YFSETQ. In DNA, the CDR3 is TGCGCCAGCAGCTTGGCCCGACTAGCGGGAAACAATGAGCAGTTCTTC. This gives the protein CASSLARLAGNNEQFF.

In this sample, this clonotype turned up a few times. The chain carries TRBV6-4 and TRBJ2-6; 13 positions agree with TRBD2. The CDR3 is 18 residues long. Germline loops: CDR1 MRHNA, CDR2 SNTAGT. With 4 bases clipped from V and 0 bases from J, the junction kept 3 bases outside the gene matches. CDR3 coding DNA: TGTGCCAGCAGTGGGACTAGCGGGAGCGGCTCTGGGGCCAACGTCCTGACTTTC. Residues: CASSGTSGSGSGANVLTF.

The rearrangement joins TRBV6-1 to TRBJ1-2; TRBD1 is a possible D gene (6 bases). The ends were cut back, 7 bases at V and 2 bases at J, with 14 bases in the middle. There are 14 residues in the CDR3. The V gene's germline CDR1 is MNHNS and CDR2 SASEGT. CDR3 sequence: CASKRRQDNYGYTF. The CDR3 coding sequence is TGTGCCAGCAAGCGTCGACAGGACAACTATGGCTACACCTTC.

V gene TRBV12-3 or TRBV12-4 combines with J gene TRBJ2-3, with a tentative D call TRBD2 (5 bases). This CDR3 has 13 amino acids. The V and J ends lost 6 bases and 0 bases respectively, with 7 bases between them. This CDR3 reads CASRRVSTDTQYF. The CDR3 DNA sequence: TGTGCCAGCAGGCGGGTGAGCACAGATACGCAGTATTTT.

This clonotype was recorded a few times. This rearrangement joins TRBV28 to TRBJ1-4; TRBD1 matches 7 bases. The ends lost 10 bases at V and 8 bases at J; junction bases unmatched: 19. There are 16 residues in the CDR3. CDR1 and CDR2 (germline): MDHEN, SYDVKM. CDR3 loop: CATNSNWGTAEEKLFF. The CDR3 DNA reads as TGTGCCACCAACTCCAATTGGGGGACAGCTGAAGAAAAACTGTTTTTT.

This chain connects TRBV12-3 or TRBV12-4 to TRBJ2-3; D is possibly TRBD1 (6 bases). Deletions cut 8 bases from V and 12 bases from J, with 21 bases between. The CDR3 has 13 amino acids. The DNA for the CDR3 is TGTGCCAGCGCCGCCGGTCCGGGACAACCCCAGTATTTT. Its translation: CASAAGPGQPQYF.

This clonotype was found a few times. The genes are TRBV28 and TRBJ2-5; a possible D gene is TRBD2 (6 bases). The V end lost 8 bases, the J end lost 0 bases, and 13 bases lay between the germline ends. Germline loops: CDR1 MDHEN, CDR2 SYDVKM. The CDR3 has 14 residues. CDR3 nucleotides: TGTGCCAGCTTCGACGCGGGGTACCAAGAGACCCAGTACTTC. It encodes CASFDAGYQETQYF.

This chain links TRBV2 with TRBJ2-7; tentative D call: TRBD1 (5 bases). Trimming shortened V by 6 bases and J by 0 bases, and 12 bases separated the two germline ends. The germline gives CDR1 SNHLY, CDR2 FYNNEI. This CDR3 contains 14 residues. The CDR3 coding sequence is TGTGCCAGCAGGGTGACAGAAGTCTCCTACGAGCAGTACTTC. This sequence encodes CASRVTEVSYEQYF.

V and J are TRBV2 and TRBJ2-3; 8 bases are shared with TRBD1. Germline V CDR1 and CDR2: SNHLY, FYNNEI. The junction had 5 bases not matched to a gene; V was cut back by 5 bases and J by 1 base. This CDR3 has 15 residues. DNA of the CDR3: TGTGCCAGCAGTACCAGGGGGCAGGGCACAGATACGCAGTATTTT. Its translation: CASSTRGQGTDTQYF.

This clonotype was observed at least ten times. This sequence joins TRBV20-1 and TRBJ2-2; no clear D. There are 15 residues in the CDR3. Per germline, CDR1 DFQATT and CDR2 SNEGSKA (reference sequence). V was clipped by 3 bases and J by 2 bases, with 13 bases between them. The CDR3 region is CSARLDTFNTGELFF. DNA for the CDR3: TGCAGTGCTAGGTTGGATACCTTCAACACCGGGGAGCTGTTTTTT.

This clonotype occurred many times. V is TRBV6-2 or TRBV6-3 and J is TRBJ1-1; D remains ambiguous. This CDR3 contains 15 residues. V shed 4 bases and J shed 0 bases, with 12 bases lying between them. From germline, CDR1 is MNHEY and CDR2 SVGEGT. DNA of the CDR3: TGTGCCAGCAGTTGGGTACACGACGTGAACACTGAAGCTTTCTTT. It is translated as CASSWVHDVNTEAFF.

This clonotype was found a few times. The gene calls are TRBV7-2 and TRBJ2-7; TRBD2 matches at 8 bases. V shed 3 bases and J 1 base; nucleotides not matched to a gene: 11. Germline V gene data show CDR1 as SGHTA and CDR2 as FQGNSA. The CDR3 is 17 residues long. CDR3 sequence: CASSFRGHAGGSYEQYF. CDR3 coding DNA: TGTGCCAGCAGCTTCCGGGGTCATGCGGGAGGTTCCTACGAGCAGTACTTC.

The chain is built from TRBV29-1 and TRBJ1-1, with TRBD1 matching over 7 bases. The CDR3 loop spans 15 amino acids. The J segment lost 5 bases and the V segment lost 2 bases, leaving 11 bases of the junction unmatched. The V gene's germline CDR1 is SQVTM and CDR2 ANQGSEA. The CDR3 loop reads CSVENPTGKGTEAFF. DNA of the CDR3: TGCAGCGTTGAAAACCCGACAGGGAAGGGGACTGAAGCTTTCTTT.

The chain couples TRBV4-3 to TRBJ2-3; 8 bases fit TRBD2. The CDR3 runs to 15 residues. With 0 bases clipped from V and 3 bases from J, the junction kept 2 bases outside the gene matches. Germline CDR1 reads LGHNA; CDR2 reads YSLEER. CDR3 loop: CASSQDRGRTDTQYF. DNA of the CDR3: TGCGCCAGCAGCCAAGATCGCGGGAGGACAGATACGCAGTATTTT.

In its sample, this clonotype was seen a few times. The V gene is TRBV27, the J gene TRBJ2-2; 11 bases map to TRBD2. Germline lookup yields CDR1 MNHEY and CDR2 SMNVEV (reference sequence). The CDR3 runs to 16 residues. V dropped 4 bases and J dropped 5; count of bases not matched to a gene: 6. Here the CDR3 reads CASSSLAGAETGELFF. The CDR3 DNA follows: TGTGCCAGCAGTTCACTAGCGGGGGCGGAGACCGGGGAGCTGTTTTTT.

Only a few counts were recorded for this clonotype. The V call is TRBV7-9, the J call TRBJ2-5; D is possibly TRBD2 (6 bases). The germline V and J ends were trimmed by 1 base and 2 bases, with 11 bases remaining between them. Germline CDR1 is SEHNR and CDR2 is FQNEAQ (reference sequence). The CDR3 loop spans 15 amino acids. CDR3 coding DNA: TGTGCCAGCAGCTTAGTGGGAGGCCAGCAAGAGACCCAGTACTTC. It specifies CASSLVGGQQETQYF.